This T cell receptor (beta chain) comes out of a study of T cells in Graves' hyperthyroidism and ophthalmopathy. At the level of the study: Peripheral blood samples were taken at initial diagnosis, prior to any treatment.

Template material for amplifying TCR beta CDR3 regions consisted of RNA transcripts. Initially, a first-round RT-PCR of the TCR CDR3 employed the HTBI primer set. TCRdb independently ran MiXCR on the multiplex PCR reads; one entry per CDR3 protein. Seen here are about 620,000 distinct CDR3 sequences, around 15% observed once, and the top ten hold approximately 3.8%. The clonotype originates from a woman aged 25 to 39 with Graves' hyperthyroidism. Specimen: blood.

In DNA form, the CDR3 reads TGTGCCAGCAGCTCTAACGCTGAAGCTTTCTTT. Translation: CASSSNAEAFF. The rearrangement uses TRBV28 and TRBJ1-1; no clear D. The CDR3 contains 11 residues. V was cut by 6 bases and J by 6 bases, with 8 bases left in between. Germline CDR1 and CDR2: MDHEN and SYDVKM.